Following are 9 T cell receptor beta chains from one sample sequenced in a study of immunodeficiency. Method: immunoSEQ multiplex PCR; TCRdb's copy keeps in-frame clones and lacks some. The table lists around 3,300 clones, approximately 90% of them singletons, with around 13% in the top ten. The material sequenced was CD8+ T cells from blood. Every receptor here comes from a human donor in good health.

The rearrangement uses TRBV7-9 and TRBJ1-5, with D uncertain. V was clipped by 1 base and J by 5 bases, with 3 bases between them. The CDR3 has 12 residues. The germline V gene has CDR1 SEHNR and CDR2 FQNEAQ (reference sequence). The CDR3 sequence: CASSLEDQPQHF. The CDR3 nucleotides are TGTGCCAGCAGCTTAGAGGATCAGCCCCAGCATTTT.

The chain couples TRBV19 to TRBJ1-2; D ambiguous. This CDR3 is 13 amino acids long. Trimming shortened V by 5 bases and J by 2 bases, and 9 bases separated the two germline ends. Germline CDR1 is LNHDA and CDR2 is SQIVND (reference sequence). CDR3 residues: CASSLEGNYGYTF. Written as DNA, the CDR3 is TGTGCCAGTAGTTTGGAGGGAAACTATGGCTACACCTTC.

The rearrangement links TRBV28 to TRBJ1-5; 7 positions match TRBD1. After removal of 6 bases from V and 0 bases from J, the junction contained 5 bases not matched to a gene. This CDR3 contains 15 residues. Germline V gene data show CDR1 as MDHEN and CDR2 as SYDVKM. The CDR3 here is CASRQGVLSNQPQHF. The CDR3 nucleotides are TGTGCCAGCAGGCAGGGGGTCCTTAGCAATCAGCCCCAGCATTTT.

The rearrangement uses TRBV5-8 and TRBJ1-1; tentative D call: TRBD1 (5 bases). The CDR3 extends over 16 amino acids. The V end lost 8 bases, the J end lost 4 bases, and 24 bases lay between the germline ends. CDR1 SGHTS and CDR2 YDEGEE come from the germline V gene. CDR3 DNA: TGTGCCAGTTTTTTCGCAGGGAAAGTTGGAGTCACTGAAGCTTTCTTT. Its translation is CASFFAGKVGVTEAFF.

The J gene is TRBJ2-1, the V gene TRBV28; D is undetermined. This CDR3 has 11 residues. V was shortened by 10 bases and J by 8 bases, with 12 bases between the two germline ends. Germline V CDR1 and CDR2: MDHEN, SYDVKM. The CDR3 region is CATSFGDEQFF. CDR3 DNA: TGTGCCACAAGCTTCGGCGATGAGCAGTTCTTC.

The genes are TRBV2 and TRBJ2-1; D is ambiguous. The germline CDR1 and CDR2 sequences are SNHLY and FYNNEI. V lost 3 bases to trimming and J lost 8 bases, with 11 bases between them. The CDR3 spans 13 residues. This CDR3 reads CASSDPSWYEQFF. In DNA, the CDR3 is TGTGCCAGCAGTGATCCCTCTTGGTATGAGCAGTTCTTC.

The chain is built from TRBV19 and TRBJ2-7; the match to TRBD1 covers 7 bases. Germline CDR1 reads LNHDA; CDR2 reads SQIVND (reference sequence). J gave up 2 bases and V 6 bases, and 7 bases lay outside the gene matches. The CDR3 has 14 amino acids. CDR3 amino acids: CASSIRDSTYEQYF. Written as DNA, the CDR3 is TGTGCCAGTAGCATCCGGGACAGCACCTACGAGCAGTACTTC.

The genes are TRBV7-9 and TRBJ2-7; D is unresolved. Germline lookup yields CDR1 SEHNR and CDR2 FQNEAQ (reference sequence). This CDR3 region has 14 residues. V lost 7 bases, J lost 1 base, and 14 bases lay in between. The CDR3 DNA reads TGTGCCAGCACGCCCCTGCAGGATTCCTACGAGCAGTACTTC. It yields the protein CASTPLQDSYEQYF.

The J gene is TRBJ2-7, the V gene TRBV10-2; 8 bases match TRBD2. CDR1 WSHSY and CDR2 SAAADI come from the germline V gene. V was clipped by 3 bases and J by 3 bases; unmatched bases: 4. This CDR3 has 14 amino acids. The CDR3 DNA reads TGCGCCAGCAGTGATTGGGCGGGAGGCTACGAGCAGTACTTC. Residues: CASSDWAGGYEQYF.